This T cell receptor (beta chain) was identified in a study of blood T cell repertoires in COVID-19. About the study: The analysed material was cDNA or gDNA that came from T cells, B-cell-depleted T cells, or PBMCs.

The germline V gene encodes CDR1 MDHEN and CDR2 SYDVKM. The CDR3 runs to 12 residues. Source study methods: Estimation of nucleated cell counts relied on the amplification of reference gene primers. The protocol was immunoSEQ multiplex PCR, while the TCRdb copy is restricted to in-frame clones and leaves out a portion. For V, J and clone size, that table is used; D and trimming come from the DNA. Among about 220,000 clones listed, 75% to 85% were seen once. Sequencing input: peripheral blood. The V gene is TRBV28, the J gene TRBJ1-5; D is ambiguous. The source is a human donor in a cohort sampled during active COVID-19. The CDR3 loop reads CVTTGGNQPQHF. The CDR3 DNA sequence: TGTGTCACAACTGGAGGCAATCAGCCCCAGCATTTT.